This T cell receptor beta chain was sequenced for a study of blood T cell repertoires in COVID-19. Study summary: In each case, the material was cDNA or gDNA derived from T cells, B-cell-depleted T cells, or PBMCs.

V shed 2 bases and J 9 bases; nucleotides not matched to a gene: 6. Germline-derived CDR1 and CDR2 are SEHNR and FQNEAQ (reference sequence). This CDR3 has 15 residues. Authors' methods: Amplification of reference gene primers provided the estimated nucleated cell counts. The table came from immunoSEQ multiplex PCR; TCRdb's copy has only in-frame clones and leaves some out. The DNA was the basis for D and trimming; V, J and clone size are from that table. The sample holds fewer than 250,000 clones, about 86% seen once. Participant age was roughly 18 to 95 years, and participants resided in roughly 25 US areas. Categorization into cohorts depended on clinical history that participants reported.

This sequence joins TRBV7-9 and TRBJ2-1, with 11 bases identical to TRBD2. The sequenced material came from PBMCs or T cells enriched from blood (not recorded which). The clonotype was recovered from a woman in her thirties or forties with acute COVID-19. Here the CDR3 reads CASSLTSGRGGEQFF. CDR3 nucleotides: TGTGCCAGCAGCTTAACTAGCGGGAGAGGAGGTGAGCAGTTCTTC.